The clone carrying this TCR beta chain was detected only once. The entry originates in a study of tumor T cells in aggressive B-cell lymphoma. Clones were read by immunoSEQ multiplex PCR, and TCRdb kept only the in-frame ones, dropping some. The repertoire holds under 6,500 clones, with around 94% as singletons. V lost 0 bases to trimming and J lost 7 bases, with 12 bases between them. The CDR3 extends over 14 amino acids. The germline CDR1 and CDR2 sequences are GTSNPN and SVGIG (reference sequence). This chain uses TRBV30 with TRBJ1-4; a weak D match, TRBD1 (5 bases). The sequence was obtained from an adult with diffuse large B cell lymphoma. Input material: tumor tissue. This CDR3 is CAWSVTAGGEKLFF. As DNA, the CDR3 is TGTGCCTGGAGTGTGACAGCGGGGGGTGAAAAACTGTTTTTT.